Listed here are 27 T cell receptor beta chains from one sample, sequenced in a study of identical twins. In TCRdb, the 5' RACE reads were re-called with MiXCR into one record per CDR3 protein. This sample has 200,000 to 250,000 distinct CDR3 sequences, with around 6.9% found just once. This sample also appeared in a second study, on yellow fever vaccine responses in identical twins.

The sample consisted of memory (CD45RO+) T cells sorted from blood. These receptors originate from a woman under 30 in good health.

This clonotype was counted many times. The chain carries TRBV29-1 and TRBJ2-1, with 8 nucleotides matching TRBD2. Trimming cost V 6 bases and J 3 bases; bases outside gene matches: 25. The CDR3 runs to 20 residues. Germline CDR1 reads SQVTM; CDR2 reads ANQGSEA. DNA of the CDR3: TGCAGCGTCGAATCGGTACGGGAGGGCCTGTGGGAAACCAGCTACAATGAGCAGTTCTTC. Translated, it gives CSVESVREGLWETSYNEQFF.

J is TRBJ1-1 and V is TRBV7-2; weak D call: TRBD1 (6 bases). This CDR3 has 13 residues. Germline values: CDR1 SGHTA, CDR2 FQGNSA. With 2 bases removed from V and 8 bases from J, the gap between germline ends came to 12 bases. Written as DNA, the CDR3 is TGTGCCAGCAGCTTACGAGGGGGGGCAGAAGCTTTCTTT. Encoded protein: CASSLRGGAEAFF.

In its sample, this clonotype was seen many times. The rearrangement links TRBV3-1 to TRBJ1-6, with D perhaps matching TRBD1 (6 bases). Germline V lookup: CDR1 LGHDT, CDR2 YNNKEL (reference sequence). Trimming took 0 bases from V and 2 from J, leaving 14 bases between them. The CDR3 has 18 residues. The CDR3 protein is CASSQEGGRPTYNSPLHF. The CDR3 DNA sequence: TGTGCCAGCAGCCAAGAAGGGGGGAGGCCGACCTATAATTCACCCCTCCACTTT. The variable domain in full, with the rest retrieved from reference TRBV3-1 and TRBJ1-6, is DTAVSQTPKYLVTQMGNDKSIKCEQNLGHDTMYWYKQDSKKFLKIMFSYNNKELIINETVPNRFSPKSPDKAHLNLHINSLELGDSAVYFCASSQEGGRPTYNSPLHFGNGTRLTVT.

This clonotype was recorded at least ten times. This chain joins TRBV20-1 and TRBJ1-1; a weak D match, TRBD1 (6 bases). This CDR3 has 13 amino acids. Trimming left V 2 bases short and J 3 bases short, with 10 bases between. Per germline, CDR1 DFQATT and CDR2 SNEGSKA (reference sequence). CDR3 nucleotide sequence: TGCAGTGCTAGATACAGGGAGGACACTGAAGCTTTCTTT. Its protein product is CSARYREDTEAFF.

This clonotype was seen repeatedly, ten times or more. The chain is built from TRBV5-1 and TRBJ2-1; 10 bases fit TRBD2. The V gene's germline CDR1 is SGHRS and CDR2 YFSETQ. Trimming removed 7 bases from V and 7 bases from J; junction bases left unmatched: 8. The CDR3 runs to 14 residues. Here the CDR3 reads CASWGGSGRNEQFF. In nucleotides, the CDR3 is TGCGCCAGCTGGGGGGGTAGCGGGAGGAATGAGCAGTTCTTC.

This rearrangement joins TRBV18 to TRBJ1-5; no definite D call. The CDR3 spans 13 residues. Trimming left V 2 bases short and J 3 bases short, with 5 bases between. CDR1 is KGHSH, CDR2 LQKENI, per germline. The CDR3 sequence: CASSPGVNQPQHF. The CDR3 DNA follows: TGTGCCAGCTCACCAGGGGTCAATCAGCCCCAGCATTTT.

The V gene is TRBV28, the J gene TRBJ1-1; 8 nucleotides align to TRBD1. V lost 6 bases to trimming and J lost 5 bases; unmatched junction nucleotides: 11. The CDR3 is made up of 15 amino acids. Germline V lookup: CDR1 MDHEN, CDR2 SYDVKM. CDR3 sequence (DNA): TGTGCCAGCAGGGTCTTCACAGGGGGAAAAACTGAAGCTTTCTTT. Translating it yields CASRVFTGGKTEAFF.

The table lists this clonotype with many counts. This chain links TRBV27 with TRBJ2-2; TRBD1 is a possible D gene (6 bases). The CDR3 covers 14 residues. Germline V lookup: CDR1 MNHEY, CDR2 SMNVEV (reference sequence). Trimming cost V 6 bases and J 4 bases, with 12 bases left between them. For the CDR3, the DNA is TGTGCCAGCAGATTGCAGGGGTCCACCGGGGAGCTGTTTTTT. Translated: CASRLQGSTGELFF.

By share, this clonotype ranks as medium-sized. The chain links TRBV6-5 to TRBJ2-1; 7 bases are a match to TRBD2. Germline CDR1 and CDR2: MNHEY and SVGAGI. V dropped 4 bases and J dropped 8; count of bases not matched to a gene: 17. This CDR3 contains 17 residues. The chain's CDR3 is CASSSLSRGGPRDEQFF. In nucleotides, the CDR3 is TGTGCCAGCAGTTCCCTCTCCCGGGGAGGGCCCCGAGATGAGCAGTTCTTC.

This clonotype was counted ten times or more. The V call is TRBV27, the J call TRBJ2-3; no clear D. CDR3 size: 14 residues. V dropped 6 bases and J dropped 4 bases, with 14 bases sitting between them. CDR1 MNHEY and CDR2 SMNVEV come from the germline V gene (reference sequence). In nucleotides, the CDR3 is TGTGCCAGCAGAACCCCGATACGAGCAGATACGCAGTATTTT. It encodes CASRTPIRADTQYF.

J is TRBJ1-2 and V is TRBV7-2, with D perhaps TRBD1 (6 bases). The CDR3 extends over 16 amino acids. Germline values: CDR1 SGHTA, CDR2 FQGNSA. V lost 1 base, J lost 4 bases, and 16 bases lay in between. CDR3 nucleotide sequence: TGTGCCAGCAGCTTAGGCCCTGGTGGGGGCGGCTATGGCTACACCTTC. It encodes CASSLGPGGGGYGYTF.

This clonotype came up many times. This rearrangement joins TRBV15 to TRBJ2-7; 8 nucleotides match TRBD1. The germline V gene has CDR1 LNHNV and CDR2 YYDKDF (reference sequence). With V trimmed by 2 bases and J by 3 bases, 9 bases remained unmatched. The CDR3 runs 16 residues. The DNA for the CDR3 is TGTGCCACCAGCAGACTCAACGGACAGGGAATCTACGAGCAGTACTTC. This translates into CATSRLNGQGIYEQYF.

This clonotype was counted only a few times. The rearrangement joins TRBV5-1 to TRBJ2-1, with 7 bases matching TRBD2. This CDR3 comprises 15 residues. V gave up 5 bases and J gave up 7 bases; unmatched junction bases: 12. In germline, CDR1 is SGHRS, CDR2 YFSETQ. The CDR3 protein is CASRTSGVPGNEQFF. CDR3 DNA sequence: TGCGCCAGCAGGACCAGCGGGGTACCCGGAAATGAGCAGTTCTTC.

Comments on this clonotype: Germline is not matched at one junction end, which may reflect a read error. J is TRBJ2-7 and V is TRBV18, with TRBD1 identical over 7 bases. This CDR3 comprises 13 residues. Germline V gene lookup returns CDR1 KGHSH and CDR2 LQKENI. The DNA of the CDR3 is TGTGCCAGCTCCTCGCTACTTCAGGGGGACGGGGACTTC. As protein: CASSSLLQGDGDF.

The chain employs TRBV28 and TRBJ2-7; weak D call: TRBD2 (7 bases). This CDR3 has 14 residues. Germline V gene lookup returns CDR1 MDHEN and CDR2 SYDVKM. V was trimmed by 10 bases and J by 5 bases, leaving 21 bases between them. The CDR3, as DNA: TGTGCCATCCGGGGGGCGGGGAGCCGTCACGAGCAGTACTTC. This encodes CAIRGAGSRHEQYF.

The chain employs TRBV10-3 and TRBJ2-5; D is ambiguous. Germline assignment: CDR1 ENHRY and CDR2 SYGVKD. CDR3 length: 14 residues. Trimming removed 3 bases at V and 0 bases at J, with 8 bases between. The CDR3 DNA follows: TGTGCCATCAGTGATGAAGGATACCAAGAGACCCAGTACTTC. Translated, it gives CAISDEGYQETQYF.

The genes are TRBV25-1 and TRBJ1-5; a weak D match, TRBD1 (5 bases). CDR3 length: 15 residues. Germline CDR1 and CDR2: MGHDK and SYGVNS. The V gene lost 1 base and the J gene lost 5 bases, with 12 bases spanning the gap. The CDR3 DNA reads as TGTGCCAGCAGTGAATTTGGGACCGACGATCAGCCCCAGCATTTT. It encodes CASSEFGTDDQPQHF.

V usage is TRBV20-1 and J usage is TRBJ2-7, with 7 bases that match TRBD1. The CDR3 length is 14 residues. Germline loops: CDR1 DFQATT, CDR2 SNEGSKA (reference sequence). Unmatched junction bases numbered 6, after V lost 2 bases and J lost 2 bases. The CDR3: CSARLQGNPYEQYF. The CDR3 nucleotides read TGCAGTGCTAGATTACAGGGGAACCCCTACGAGCAGTACTTC.

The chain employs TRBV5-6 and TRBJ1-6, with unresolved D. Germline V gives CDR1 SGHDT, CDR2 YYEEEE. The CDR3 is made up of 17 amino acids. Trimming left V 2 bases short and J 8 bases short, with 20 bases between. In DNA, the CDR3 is TGTGCCAGCAGCTTAAGGAGTTTTCCAGGAGGTGATTCACCCCTCCACTTT. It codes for CASSLRSFPGGDSPLHF.

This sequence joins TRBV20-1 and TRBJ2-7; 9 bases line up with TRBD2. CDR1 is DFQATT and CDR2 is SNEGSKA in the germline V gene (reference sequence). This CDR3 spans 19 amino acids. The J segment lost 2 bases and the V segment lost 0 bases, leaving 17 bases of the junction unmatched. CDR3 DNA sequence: TGCAGTGCTAGAGAGTTCAAGCTGGTAGCGGGAGCTCCCCCCTACGAGCAGTACTTC. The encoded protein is CSAREFKLVAGAPPYEQYF.

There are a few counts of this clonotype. The CDR3 is CASSYSREVVYGYTF. The CDR3 coding sequence is TGCGCCAGCAGCTACTCCAGGGAAGTTGTCTATGGCTACACCTTC. The rearrangement links TRBV5-1 to TRBJ1-2, with D possibly TRBD1 on 5 matching bases. Trimming shortened V by 3 bases and J by 4 bases, and 16 bases separated the two germline ends. In germline, CDR1 is SGHRS, CDR2 YFSETQ. CDR3 size: 15 residues.

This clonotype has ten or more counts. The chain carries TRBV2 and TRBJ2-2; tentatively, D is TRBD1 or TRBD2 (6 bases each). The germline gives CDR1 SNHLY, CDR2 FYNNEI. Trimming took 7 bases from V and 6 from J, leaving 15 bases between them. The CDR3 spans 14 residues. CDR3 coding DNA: TGTGCCAGCAACGGGGCGGGACATCCCGGGGAGCTGTTTTTT. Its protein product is CASNGAGHPGELFF.

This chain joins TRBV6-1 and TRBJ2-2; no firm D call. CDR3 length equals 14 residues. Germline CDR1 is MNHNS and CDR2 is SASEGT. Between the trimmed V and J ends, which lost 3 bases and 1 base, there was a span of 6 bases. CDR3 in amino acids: CASSDPGNTGELFF. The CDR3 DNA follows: TGTGCCAGCAGTGACCCAGGGAACACCGGGGAGCTGTTTTTT.

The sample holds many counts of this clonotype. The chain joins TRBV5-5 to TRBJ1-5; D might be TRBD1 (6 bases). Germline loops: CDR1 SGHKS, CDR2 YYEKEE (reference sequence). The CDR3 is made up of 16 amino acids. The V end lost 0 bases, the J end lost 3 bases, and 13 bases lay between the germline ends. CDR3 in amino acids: CASSLAQGRINQPQHF. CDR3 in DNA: TGTGCCAGCAGCTTGGCTCAGGGGCGGATCAATCAGCCCCAGCATTTT. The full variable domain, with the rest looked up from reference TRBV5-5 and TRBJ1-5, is DAGVTQSPTHLIKTRGQQVTLRCSPISGHKSVSWYQQVLGQGPQFIFQYYEKEERGRGNFPDRFSARQFPNYSSELNVNALLLGDSALYLCASSLAQGRINQPQHFGDGTRLSIL.

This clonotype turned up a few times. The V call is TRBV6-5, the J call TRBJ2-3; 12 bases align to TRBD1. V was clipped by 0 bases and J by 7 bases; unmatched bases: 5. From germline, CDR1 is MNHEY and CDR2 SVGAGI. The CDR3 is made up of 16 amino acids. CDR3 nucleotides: TGTGCCAGCAGTTACTCCGGGACAGGGGGCGCGAATACGCAGTATTTT. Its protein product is CASSYSGTGGANTQYF.

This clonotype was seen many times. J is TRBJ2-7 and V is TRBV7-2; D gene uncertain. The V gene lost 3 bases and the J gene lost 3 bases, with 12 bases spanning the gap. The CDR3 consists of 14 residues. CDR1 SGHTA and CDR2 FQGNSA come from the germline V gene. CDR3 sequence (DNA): TGTGCCAGCAGCTTCCAGCCCGGCAACTACGAGCAGTACTTC. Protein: CASSFQPGNYEQYF.

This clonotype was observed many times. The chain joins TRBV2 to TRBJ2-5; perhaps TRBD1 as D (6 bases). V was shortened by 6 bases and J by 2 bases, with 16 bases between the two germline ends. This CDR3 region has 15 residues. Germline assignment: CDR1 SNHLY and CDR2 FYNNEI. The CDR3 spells CASRTRTELQETQYF. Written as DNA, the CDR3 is TGTGCCAGCAGAACAAGGACAGAATTACAAGAGACCCAGTACTTC.